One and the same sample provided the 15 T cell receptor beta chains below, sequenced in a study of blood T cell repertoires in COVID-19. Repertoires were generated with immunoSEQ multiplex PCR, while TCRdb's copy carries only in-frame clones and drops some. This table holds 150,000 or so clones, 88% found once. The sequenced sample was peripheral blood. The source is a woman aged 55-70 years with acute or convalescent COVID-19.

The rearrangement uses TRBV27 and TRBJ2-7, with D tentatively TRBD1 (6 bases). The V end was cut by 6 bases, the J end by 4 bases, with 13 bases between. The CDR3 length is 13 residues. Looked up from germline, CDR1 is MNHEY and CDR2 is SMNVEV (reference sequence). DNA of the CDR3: TGTGCCAGCAGCCCCTCTAGGGGGTACGAGCAGTACTTC. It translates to CASSPSRGYEQYF.

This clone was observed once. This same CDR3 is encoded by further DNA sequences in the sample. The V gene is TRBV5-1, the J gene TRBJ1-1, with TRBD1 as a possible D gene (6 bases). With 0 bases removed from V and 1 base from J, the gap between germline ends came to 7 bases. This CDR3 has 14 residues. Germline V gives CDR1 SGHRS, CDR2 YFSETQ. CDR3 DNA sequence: TGCGCCAGCAGCTTGGCGACAGGGAACACTGAAGCTTTCTTT. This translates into CASSLATGNTEAFF.

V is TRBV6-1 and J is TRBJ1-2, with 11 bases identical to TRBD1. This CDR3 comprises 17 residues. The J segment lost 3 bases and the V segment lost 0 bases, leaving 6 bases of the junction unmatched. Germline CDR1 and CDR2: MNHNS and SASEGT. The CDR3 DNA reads TGTGCCAGCAGTGAAGCGTTCGGACAGGGGGCCTACTATGGCTACACCTTC. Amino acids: CASSEAFGQGAYYGYTF.

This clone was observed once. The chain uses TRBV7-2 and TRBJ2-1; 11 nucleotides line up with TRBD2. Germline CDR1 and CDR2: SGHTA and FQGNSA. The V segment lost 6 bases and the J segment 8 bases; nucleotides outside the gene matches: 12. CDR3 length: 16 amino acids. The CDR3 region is CASRLAGVGYGDEQFF. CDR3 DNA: TGTGCCAGCAGACTAGCGGGGGTGGGTTATGGGGATGAGCAGTTCTTC.

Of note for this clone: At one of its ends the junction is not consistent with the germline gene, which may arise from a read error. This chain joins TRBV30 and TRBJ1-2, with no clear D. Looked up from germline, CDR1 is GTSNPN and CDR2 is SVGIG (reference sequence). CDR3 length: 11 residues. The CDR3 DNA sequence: TGTGCCTGGAGTTCCGGATGGGTGAGACTATTC. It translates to CAWSSGWVRLF.

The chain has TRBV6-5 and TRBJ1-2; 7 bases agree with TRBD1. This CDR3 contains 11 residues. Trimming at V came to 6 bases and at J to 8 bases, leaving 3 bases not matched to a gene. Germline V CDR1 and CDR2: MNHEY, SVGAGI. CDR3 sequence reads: CASRQTGGYTF. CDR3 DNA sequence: TGTGCCAGCAGGCAGACAGGGGGCTACACCTTC.

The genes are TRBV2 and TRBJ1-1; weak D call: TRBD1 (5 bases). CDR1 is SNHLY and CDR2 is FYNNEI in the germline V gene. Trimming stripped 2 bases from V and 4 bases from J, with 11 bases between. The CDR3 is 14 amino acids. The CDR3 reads CASSEISRGTEAFF. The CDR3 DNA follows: TGTGCCAGCAGTGAAATATCTAGGGGCACTGAAGCTTTCTTT.

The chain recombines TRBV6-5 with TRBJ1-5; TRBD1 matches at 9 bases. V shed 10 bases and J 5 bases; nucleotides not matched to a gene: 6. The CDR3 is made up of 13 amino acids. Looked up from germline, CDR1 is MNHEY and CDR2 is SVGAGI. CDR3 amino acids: CATRQGVDQPQHF. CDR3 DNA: TGTGCCACCCGACAGGGGGTCGATCAGCCCCAGCATTTT.

CDR3 DNA: TGTGCCAGCAGCCAGGGCCACACAGATACGCAGTATTTT. Amino acid sequence: CASSQGHTDTQYF. The chain recombines TRBV3-1 (or the pseudogene TRBV3-2) with TRBJ2-3, with no clear D. The germline V and J ends were trimmed by 3 bases and 2 bases, with 6 bases remaining between them. The CDR3 runs 13 residues. Germline V CDR1 and CDR2: LGHDT, YNNKEL (reference sequence).

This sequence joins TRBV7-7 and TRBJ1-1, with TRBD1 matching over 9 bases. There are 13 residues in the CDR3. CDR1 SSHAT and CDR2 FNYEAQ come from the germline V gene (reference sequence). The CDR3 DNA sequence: TGTGCTAGGGACAGGGCGAGGTGCACTGAAGCTTTCTTT. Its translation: CARDRARCTEAFF. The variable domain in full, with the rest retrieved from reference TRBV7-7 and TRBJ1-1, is GAGVSQSPRYKVTKRGQDVTLRCDPISSHATLYWYQQALGQGPEFLTYFNYEAQPDKSGLPSDRFSAERPEGSISTLTIQRTEQRDSAMYRCARDRARCTEAFFGQGTRLTVV.

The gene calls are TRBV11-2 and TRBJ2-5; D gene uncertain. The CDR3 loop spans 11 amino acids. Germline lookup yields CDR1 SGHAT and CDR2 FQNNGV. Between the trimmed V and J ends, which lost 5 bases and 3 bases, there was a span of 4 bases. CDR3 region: CASSIKETQYF. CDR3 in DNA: TGTGCCAGCAGCATTAAAGAGACCCAGTACTTC.

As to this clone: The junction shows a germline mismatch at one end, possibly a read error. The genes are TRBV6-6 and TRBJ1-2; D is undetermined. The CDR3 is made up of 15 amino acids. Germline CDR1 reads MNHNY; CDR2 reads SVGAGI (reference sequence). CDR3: CASSYLQTTLLSGPF. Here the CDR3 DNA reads TGTGCCAGCAGTTACTTGCAAACGACATTATTGAGCGGGCCCTTC.

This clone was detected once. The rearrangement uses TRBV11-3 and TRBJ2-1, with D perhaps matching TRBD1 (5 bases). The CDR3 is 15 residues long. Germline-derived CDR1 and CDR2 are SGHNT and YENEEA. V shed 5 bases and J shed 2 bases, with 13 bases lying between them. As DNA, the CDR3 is TGTGCCAGCAGCCCAAGACAGACCACCTACAATGAGCAGTTCTTC. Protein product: CASSPRQTTYNEQFF. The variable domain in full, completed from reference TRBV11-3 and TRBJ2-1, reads EAGVVQSPRYKIIEKKQPVAFWCNPISGHNTLYWYLQNLGQGPELLIRYENEEAVDDSQLPKDRFSAERLKGVDSTLKIQPAELGDSAVYLCASSPRQTTYNEQFFGPGTRLTVL.

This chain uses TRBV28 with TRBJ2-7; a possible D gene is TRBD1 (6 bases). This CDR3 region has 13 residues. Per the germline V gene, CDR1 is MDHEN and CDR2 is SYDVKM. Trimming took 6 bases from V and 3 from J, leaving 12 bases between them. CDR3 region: CASRLPQGYEQYF. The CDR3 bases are TGTGCCAGCAGACTACCACAGGGCTACGAGCAGTACTTC.

The CDR3 DNA reads as TGTGCCACCAGTGATTCCCGCATCACTAAGAGGAACGATGAGCAGTTCTTC. This encodes CATSDSRITKRNDEQFF. This chain uses TRBV24-1 with TRBJ2-1; D remains ambiguous. CDR3 size: 17 residues. The ends were cut back, 2 bases at V and 8 bases at J, with 21 bases in the middle. The V gene's germline CDR1 is KGHDR and CDR2 SFDVKD.